Listed here are 26 T cell receptor beta chains from one sample, sequenced in a study of regulatory T cells in long-lasting Graves disease. Documented time point: persistent/refractory GD, antithyroid drugs over 5 years with positive TRAb. Scientists built the TCR library using RNA that was extracted from PBMCs. Building the TCR beta libraries relied on iRepertoire HTBI primers, and CDR3 regions underwent Arm-PCR. TCRdb re-called the multiplex PCR reads with MiXCR, one entry per CDR3 protein. The sample lists 350,000 to 450,000 distinct CDR3 sequences, 20% to 25% occurring once. The sample in question was peripheral blood mononuclear cells (PBMCs), obtained when the disease was refractory, from a patient treated with antithyroid drugs. All receptors derive from a woman aged 40 to 49 with Graves disease.

The chain recombines TRBV20-1 with TRBJ2-2; D remains unclear. V lost 0 bases and J lost 6, with 14 bases in between. The CDR3 runs to 15 residues. CDR1 is DFQATT and CDR2 is SNEGSKA in the germline V gene (reference sequence). CDR3 sequence: CSARDPVQVAGELFF. The CDR3 region has the DNA TGCAGTGCTAGAGATCCCGTGCAGGTAGCCGGGGAGCTGTTTTTT.

This clonotype has a count of ten or more. The V gene is TRBV6-1, the J gene TRBJ2-7; TRBD1 agrees at 7 bases. CDR3 length: 12 amino acids. Trimming cost V 5 bases and J 2 bases; bases outside gene matches: 0. Looked up from germline, CDR1 is MNHNS and CDR2 is SASEGT. CDR3 protein: CASSQGAYEQYF. As DNA, the CDR3 is TGTGCCAGCAGTCAGGGGGCCTACGAGCAGTACTTC.

There are a few counts of this clonotype. The CDR3 protein is CASSVSSVEKLFF. In DNA form, the CDR3 reads TGTGCCAGCAGCGTTTCTTCGGTTGAAAAACTGTTTTTT. The chain links TRBV14 to TRBJ1-4; D unresolved. Germline V gene sequence: CDR1 SGHDN, CDR2 FVKESK. V was pared by 5 bases and J by 7 bases, with 11 bases between. The CDR3 is 13 residues long.

This clonotype was picked up many times. The chain recombines TRBV19 with TRBJ1-1; D possibly corresponds to TRBD1 (5 bases). Germline V CDR1 and CDR2: LNHDA, SQIVND (reference sequence). Trimming pared 5 bases from V and 4 bases from J, leaving 14 bases between. The CDR3 extends over 14 amino acids. The CDR3 protein is CASSAHGGGTEAFF. As DNA, the CDR3 is TGTGCCAGTAGTGCCCACGGGGGAGGCACTGAAGCTTTCTTT. The full variable domain, in which reference TRBV19 and TRBJ1-1 provide the parts outside the CDR3, is DGGITQSPKYLFRKEGQNVTLSCEQNLNHDAMYWYRQDPGQGLRLIYYSQIVNDFQKGDIAEGYSVSREKKESFPLTVTSAQKNPTAFYLCASSAHGGGTEAFFGQGTRLTVV.

This clonotype was detected a few times. In nucleotides, the CDR3 is TGCGCCAGCAGCCAAGACCCGGGGTGGGCAACTAATGAAAAACTGTTTTTT. This sequence encodes CASSQDPGWATNEKLFF. The chain combines TRBV4-1 with TRBJ1-4; D not certain. V gave up 0 bases and J gave up 0 bases, with 11 bases separating them. Germline CDR1 MGHRA, CDR2 YSYEKL. This CDR3 is 17 amino acids long.

CDR3 in DNA: TGTGCCAGCAGCTATATTATGCCCGGGACAGGGGGCACAGATACGCAGTATTTT. It codes for CASSYIMPGTGGTDTQYF. This sequence joins TRBV6-1 and TRBJ2-3; 10 nucleotides align to TRBD1. The length of the CDR3 is 18 residues. Germline V gene data show CDR1 as MNHNS and CDR2 as SASEGT. V lost 6 bases and J lost 1; bases outside the gene matches: 13.

The table lists this clonotype with a few counts. The chain carries TRBV2 and TRBJ1-5, with D possibly matching TRBD1 (5 bases). Germline-derived CDR1 and CDR2 are SNHLY and FYNNEI. Trimming left V 11 bases short and J 3 bases short, with 17 bases between. The CDR3 is 14 amino acids. CDR3 DNA sequence: TGTGCCTGGGGCCCGGGACCGAACAATCAGCCCCAGCATTTT. It specifies CAWGPGPNNQPQHF.

This clonotype was detected many times. This chain uses TRBV12-3 or TRBV12-4 with TRBJ1-6; D gene uncertain. There are 12 residues in the CDR3. Trimming took off 6 bases at V and 8 bases at J, with 8 bases between the two ends. The CDR3 region has the DNA TGTGCCAGCAGGGACGGGGATTCACCCCTCCACTTT. Protein product: CASRDGDSPLHF.

The chain has TRBV20-1 and TRBJ1-1; D is undetermined. The V gene's germline CDR1 is DFQATT and CDR2 SNEGSKA (reference sequence). V was pared by 7 bases and J by 0 bases, with 12 bases between. The CDR3 runs 13 residues. Written as DNA, the CDR3 is TGCAGTGTTGAGACCACAGTGAACACTGAAGCTTTCTTT. This codes for CSVETTVNTEAFF.

This CDR3 reads CASSLGDGEQFF. The CDR3 coding sequence is TGTGCCAGCAGTTTGGGGGACGGTGAGCAGTTCTTC. This chain joins TRBV12-3 or TRBV12-4 and TRBJ2-1; D may correspond to TRBD1 or TRBD2 (5 bases each). The length of the CDR3 is 12 residues. Trimming left V 3 bases short and J 9 bases short, with 9 bases between.

This clonotype was counted ten times or more. This chain links TRBV12-3 or TRBV12-4 with TRBJ1-3; D may be TRBD1 (5 bases). The CDR3 runs to 18 residues. V was pared by 8 bases and J by 3 bases, with 26 bases between. In DNA, the CDR3 is TGTGCCAGCCATCCTAGGAGGGGATTAACGCTATATGGAAACACCATATATTTT. Protein sequence: CASHPRRGLTLYGNTIYF.

The chain couples TRBV28 to TRBJ2-3, with 9 bases aligning to TRBD2. The V and J ends lost 3 bases and 9 bases, in that order; junction bases with no gene match: 19. Germline loops: CDR1 MDHEN, CDR2 SYDVKM. The CDR3 is 18 residues long. The CDR3 sequence: CASSLGSAGGFGARTQYF. In DNA, the CDR3 is TGTGCCAGCAGTTTGGGGTCGGCGGGAGGGTTTGGAGCCCGGACGCAGTATTTT.

A few counts support this clonotype. V usage is TRBV28 and J usage is TRBJ1-6; D might be TRBD1 (5 bases). Deletions cut 3 bases from V and 5 bases from J, with 8 bases between. CDR1 and CDR2 (germline): MDHEN, SYDVKM. This CDR3 has 14 residues. CDR3 nucleotide sequence: TGTGCCAGCAGTTTTCGGGGGAATAATTCACCCCTCCACTTT. Its protein is CASSFRGNNSPLHF.

There are a few counts of this clonotype. The chain links TRBV6-1 to TRBJ2-3; no reliable D call. Germline CDR1 MNHNS, CDR2 SASEGT. V lost 5 bases, J lost 6 bases, and 18 bases lay in between. The CDR3 consists of 15 residues. Written as DNA, the CDR3 is TGTGCCAGCAGTAAACCGGGCCCTCGAAGGGATACGCAGTATTTT. As protein: CASSKPGPRRDTQYF.

This clonotype was picked up a small number of times. The CDR3 here is CASRLLTGSFQPQHF. CDR3 nucleotide sequence: TGTGCCAGCAGGCTACTGACAGGGAGTTTTCAGCCCCAGCATTTT. The rearrangement links TRBV6-1 to TRBJ1-5, with 7 bases that match TRBD1. CDR1 MNHNS and CDR2 SASEGT come from the germline V gene. With 6 bases clipped from V and 6 bases from J, the junction kept 11 bases outside the gene matches. CDR3 length: 15 amino acids.

As to this clonotype: The conserved closing phenylalanine or tryptophan is absent in this CDR3, likely reflecting a read error. This chain links TRBV3-1 with TRBJ1-1; TRBD1 matches 8 bases. Germline CDR1 is LGHDT and CDR2 is YNNKEL (reference sequence). This CDR3 has 14 amino acids. V dropped 4 bases and J dropped 4; count of bases not matched to a gene: 5. The CDR3 DNA sequence: TGTGCCAGCAGCCGAGGACAGGGAAGCACTGAAGCTTTCTCT. Encoded protein: CASSRGQGSTEAFS.

In regard to this clonotype: This clone may be a read error of a much larger clone one base away. The V call is TRBV28, the J call TRBJ2-5; TRBD2 aligns across 8 bases. V lost 7 bases to trimming and J lost 6 bases; unmatched junction nucleotides: 19. The CDR3 runs to 17 residues. Germline V gives CDR1 MDHEN, CDR2 SYDVKM. Here the CDR3 reads CASTQGRLAGHKKTQYF. In DNA form, the CDR3 reads TGTGCCAGCACTCAGGGGCGCTTAGCGGGGCACAAGAAGACCCAGTACTTC. Full variable domain (remainder filled in from reference TRBV28 and TRBJ2-5): DVKVTQSSRYLVKRTGEKVFLECVQDMDHENMFWYRQDPGLGLRLIYFSYDVKMKEKGDIPEGYSVSREKKERFSLILESASTNQTSMYLCASTQGRLAGHKKTQYFGPGTRLLVL.

The genes are TRBV3-1 and TRBJ2-7, with 7 bases identical to TRBD1. The trim removed 0 bases at V and 2 bases at J, leaving 4 bases unmatched. Germline loops: CDR1 LGHDT, CDR2 YNNKEL (reference sequence). There are 15 residues in the CDR3. The CDR3 sequence: CASSQESQGAYEQYF. The DNA of the CDR3 is TGTGCCAGCAGCCAAGAGTCTCAGGGGGCCTACGAGCAGTACTTC.

This clonotype was seen a handful of times. The chain carries TRBV3-1 and TRBJ2-5; D unclear. The CDR3 length is 15 residues. Germline V gene sequence: CDR1 LGHDT, CDR2 YNNKEL (reference sequence). V was cut by 0 bases and J by 6 bases, with 14 bases left in between. CDR3 loop: CASSQDQNALKTQYF. DNA of the CDR3: TGTGCCAGCAGCCAAGATCAAAACGCCTTAAAGACCCAGTACTTC.

This clonotype was picked up a small number of times. The chain employs TRBV4-1 and TRBJ1-1, with D possibly matching TRBD1 (5 bases). The CDR3 runs 17 residues. V lost 4 bases to trimming and J lost 1 base, with 19 bases between them. Germline V lookup: CDR1 MGHRA, CDR2 YSYEKL. The CDR3 sequence is CASSLSPLGLANTEAFF. In DNA form, the CDR3 reads TGCGCCAGCAGCCTCTCTCCATTGGGGCTGGCGAACACTGAAGCTTTCTTT.

This clonotype has a handful of counts. The chain links TRBV18 to TRBJ1-1; tentatively, D is TRBD1 (6 bases). The CDR3 runs 14 residues. Germline-derived CDR1 and CDR2 are KGHSH and LQKENI. Trimming shortened V by 3 bases and J by 5 bases, and 13 bases separated the two germline ends. CDR3 DNA sequence: TGTGCCAGCTCACCTCAATTAGGGACAACTGAAGCTTTCTTT. It encodes CASSPQLGTTEAFF.

To note about this clonotype: One junction end disagrees with the germline gene, perhaps due to a read error. The genes are TRBV5-1 and TRBJ2-5; 11 bases are a match to TRBD2. The germline V gene has CDR1 SGHRS and CDR2 YFSETQ. The CDR3 totals 18 residues. This CDR3 reads CASSLKGAASGRQETQYF. As DNA, the CDR3 is TGTGCCAGCAGCTTAAAAGGCGCGGCTAGCGGGAGGCAAGAGACCCAGTACTTC.

This clonotype was counted only a few times. V gene TRBV13 combines with J gene TRBJ2-7, with 7 bases fitting TRBD1. V lost 2 bases to trimming and J lost 5 bases; unmatched junction nucleotides: 12. This CDR3 is built from 16 residues. From germline, CDR1 is PRHDT and CDR2 FYEKMQ (reference sequence). CDR3 bases: TGTGCCAGCAGCTTACACCGGGACAGCGGTTGGAACGAGCAGTACTTC. Its protein product is CASSLHRDSGWNEQYF.

There are a few counts of this clonotype. V is TRBV6-1 and J is TRBJ1-1; D is undetermined. This CDR3 spans 13 amino acids. V dropped 6 bases and J dropped 6 bases, with 14 bases sitting between them. In germline, CDR1 is MNHNS, CDR2 SASEGT. The CDR3 spells CASRFHEVAEAFF. In DNA form, the CDR3 reads TGTGCCAGCAGATTCCACGAGGTGGCTGAAGCTTTCTTT.

This clonotype occurred many times. This chain connects TRBV28 to TRBJ2-7; 9 bases map to TRBD2. CDR1 MDHEN and CDR2 SYDVKM come from the germline V gene. V lost 8 bases, J lost 6 bases, and 5 bases stayed unmatched. This CDR3 region has 12 residues. This CDR3 is CASGTSIPEQYF. Written as DNA, the CDR3 is TGTGCCAGCGGGACTAGCATACCCGAGCAGTACTTC.

This clonotype was counted only a few times. The chain combines TRBV7-2 with TRBJ1-2, with D possibly being TRBD1 (6 bases). V was trimmed by 3 bases and J by 7 bases, leaving 15 bases between them. The CDR3 has 14 amino acids. Germline CDR1 and CDR2: SGHTA and FQGNSA. CDR3 region: CASSFGGGPGGYTF. As DNA, the CDR3 is TGTGCCAGCAGCTTCGGCGGGGGGCCGGGTGGCTACACCTTC.